This TCR beta chain was identified in a study of shared clonotypes between healthy human individuals. Trimming removed 5 bases at V and 13 bases at J, with 17 bases between. The CDR3 runs to 12 residues. Germline CDR1 MNHEY, CDR2 SMNVEV (reference sequence). Cells designated naive CD8 were CD45RO-negative and were positively selected for CCR7, with terminally differentiated effector memory CD45RA+ cells excluded. Turning to this clone: Its target is not known.

On sorted subsets, replicate PCRs used approximately 190 ng DNA, or roughly 30,000 T cell genomes. This table comes from immunoSEQ multiplex PCR, and its TCRdb copy is limited to in-frame clones, with some not included. The sample has millions of clones; 85% to 95% are singletons. General observations from the study: Investigators collected only blood, and repertoires in tissues likely differ.

This sequence originates from a man younger than 35 in good health. Material for sequencing was naive CD8+ T cells sorted from blood. The chain has TRBV27 and TRBJ1-2; D remains unclear. CDR3 amino acids: CASSARTLPSTF. DNA of the CDR3: TGTGCCAGCAGTGCCCGGACCCTACCCAGCACCTTC.